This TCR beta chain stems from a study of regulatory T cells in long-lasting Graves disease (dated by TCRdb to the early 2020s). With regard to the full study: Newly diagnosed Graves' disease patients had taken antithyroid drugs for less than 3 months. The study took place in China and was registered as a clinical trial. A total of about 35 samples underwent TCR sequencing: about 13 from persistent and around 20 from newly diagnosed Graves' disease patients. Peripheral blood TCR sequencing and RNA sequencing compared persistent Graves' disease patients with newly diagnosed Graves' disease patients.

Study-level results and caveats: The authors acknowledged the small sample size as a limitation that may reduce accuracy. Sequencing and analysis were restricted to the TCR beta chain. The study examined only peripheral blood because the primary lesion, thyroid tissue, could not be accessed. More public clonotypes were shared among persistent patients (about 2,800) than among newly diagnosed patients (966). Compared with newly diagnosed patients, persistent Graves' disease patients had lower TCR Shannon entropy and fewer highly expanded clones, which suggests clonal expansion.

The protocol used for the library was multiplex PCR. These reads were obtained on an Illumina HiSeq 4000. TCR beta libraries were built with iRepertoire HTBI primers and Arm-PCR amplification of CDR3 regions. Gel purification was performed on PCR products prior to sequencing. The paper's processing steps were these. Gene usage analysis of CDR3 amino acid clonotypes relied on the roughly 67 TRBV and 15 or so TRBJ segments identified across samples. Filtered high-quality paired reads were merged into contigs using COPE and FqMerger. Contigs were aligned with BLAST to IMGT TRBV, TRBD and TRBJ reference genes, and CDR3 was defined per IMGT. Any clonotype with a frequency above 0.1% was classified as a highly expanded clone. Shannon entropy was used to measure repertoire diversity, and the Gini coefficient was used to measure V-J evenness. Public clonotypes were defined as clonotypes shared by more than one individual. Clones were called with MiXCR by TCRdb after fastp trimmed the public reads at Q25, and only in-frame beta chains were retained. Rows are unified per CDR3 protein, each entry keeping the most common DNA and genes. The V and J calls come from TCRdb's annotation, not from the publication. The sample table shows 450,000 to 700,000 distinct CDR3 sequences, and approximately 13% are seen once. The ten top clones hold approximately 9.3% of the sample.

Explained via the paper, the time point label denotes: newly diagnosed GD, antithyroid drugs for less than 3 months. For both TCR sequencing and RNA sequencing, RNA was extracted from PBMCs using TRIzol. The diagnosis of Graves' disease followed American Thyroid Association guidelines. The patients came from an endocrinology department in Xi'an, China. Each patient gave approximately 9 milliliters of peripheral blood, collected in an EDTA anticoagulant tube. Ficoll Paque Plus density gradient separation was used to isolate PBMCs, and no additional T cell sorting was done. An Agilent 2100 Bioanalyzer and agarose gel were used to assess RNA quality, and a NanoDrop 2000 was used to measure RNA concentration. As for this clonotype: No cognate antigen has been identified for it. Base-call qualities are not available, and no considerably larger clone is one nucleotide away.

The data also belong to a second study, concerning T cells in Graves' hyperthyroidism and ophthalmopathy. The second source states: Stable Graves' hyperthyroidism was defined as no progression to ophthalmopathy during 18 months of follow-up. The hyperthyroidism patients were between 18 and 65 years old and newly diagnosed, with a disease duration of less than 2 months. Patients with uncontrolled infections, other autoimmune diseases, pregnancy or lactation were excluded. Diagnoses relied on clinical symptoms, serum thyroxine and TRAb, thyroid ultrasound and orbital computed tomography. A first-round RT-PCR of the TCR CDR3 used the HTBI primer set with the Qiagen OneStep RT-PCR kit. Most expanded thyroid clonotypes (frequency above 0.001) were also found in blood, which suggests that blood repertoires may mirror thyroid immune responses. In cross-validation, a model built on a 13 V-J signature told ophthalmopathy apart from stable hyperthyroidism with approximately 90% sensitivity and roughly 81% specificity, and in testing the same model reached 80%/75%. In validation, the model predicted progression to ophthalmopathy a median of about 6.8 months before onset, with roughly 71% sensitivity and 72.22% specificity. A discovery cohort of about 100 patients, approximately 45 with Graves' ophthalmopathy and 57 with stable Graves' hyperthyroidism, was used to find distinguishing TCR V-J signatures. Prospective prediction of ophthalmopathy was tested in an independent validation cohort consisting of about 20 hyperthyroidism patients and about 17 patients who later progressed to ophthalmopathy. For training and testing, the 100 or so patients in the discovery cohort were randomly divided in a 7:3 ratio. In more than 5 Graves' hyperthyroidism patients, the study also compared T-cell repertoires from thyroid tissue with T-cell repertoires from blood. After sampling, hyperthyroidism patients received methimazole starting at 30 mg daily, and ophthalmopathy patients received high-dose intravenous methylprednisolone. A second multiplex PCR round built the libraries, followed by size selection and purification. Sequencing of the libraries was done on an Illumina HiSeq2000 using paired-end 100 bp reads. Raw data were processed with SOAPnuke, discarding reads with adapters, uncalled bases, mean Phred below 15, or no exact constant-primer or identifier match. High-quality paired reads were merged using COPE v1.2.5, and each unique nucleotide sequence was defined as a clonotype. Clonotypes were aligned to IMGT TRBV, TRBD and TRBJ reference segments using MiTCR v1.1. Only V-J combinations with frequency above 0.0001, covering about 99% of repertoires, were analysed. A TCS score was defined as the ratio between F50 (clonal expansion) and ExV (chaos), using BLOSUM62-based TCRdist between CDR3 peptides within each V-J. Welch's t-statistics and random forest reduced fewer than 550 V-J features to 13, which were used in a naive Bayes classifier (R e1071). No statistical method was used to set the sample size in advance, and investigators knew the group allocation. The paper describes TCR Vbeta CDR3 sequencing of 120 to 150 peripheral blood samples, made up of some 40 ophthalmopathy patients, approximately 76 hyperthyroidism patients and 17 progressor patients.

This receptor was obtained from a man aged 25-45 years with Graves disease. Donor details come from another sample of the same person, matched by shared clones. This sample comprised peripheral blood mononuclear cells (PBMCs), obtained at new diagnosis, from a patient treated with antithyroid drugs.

The CDR3 protein sequence reads: CASSLQERNTIYF. At the DNA level, the sequence is TGTGCCAGCAGCTTACAGGAGAGAAACACCATATATTTT. The sequence is built from TRBV7-8 and TRBJ1-3; no confident D gene assignment can be made. CDR1 and CDR2 were assigned from the germline V gene as SGHVS and FQNEAQ. The CDR3 measures 13 amino acids from cysteine to phenylalanine. The CDR3 DNA has 39 bases and is translated from base 1. V and J are truncated by 2 bases and 5 bases respectively, leaving an intervening sequence of 7 bases.